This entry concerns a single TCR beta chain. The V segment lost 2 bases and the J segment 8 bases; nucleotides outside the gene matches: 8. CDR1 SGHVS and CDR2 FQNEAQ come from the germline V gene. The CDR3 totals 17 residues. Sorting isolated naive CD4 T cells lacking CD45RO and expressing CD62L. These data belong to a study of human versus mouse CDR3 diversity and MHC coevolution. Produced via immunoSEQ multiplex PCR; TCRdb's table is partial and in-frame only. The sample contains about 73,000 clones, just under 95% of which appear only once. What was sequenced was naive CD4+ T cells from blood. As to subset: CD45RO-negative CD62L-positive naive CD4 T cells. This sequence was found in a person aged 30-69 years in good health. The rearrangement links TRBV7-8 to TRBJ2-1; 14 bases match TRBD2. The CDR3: CASSLMGTSGSFDEQFF. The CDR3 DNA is TGTGCCAGCAGCTTAATGGGGACTAGCGGGAGCTTTGATGAGCAGTTCTTC.